The T cell receptor (beta chain) described here comes from a study of CXCR3-negative and CXCR3-positive naive CD8 T cells. The CDR3 is 14 amino acids. The germline CDR1 and CDR2 sequences are LNHDA and SQIVND (reference sequence). Preparation of TRB cDNA libraries relied on 5' RACE carrying UMI labels. One entry per CDR3 protein, without DNA, is what TCRdb gives after re-calling the 5' RACE reads. Recorded for this sample: over 100,000 distinct CDR3 sequences. Triplicate sorting captured some 290,000 cells each from every CD8+ T cell subset. Naive cells were sorted as CD45RO-, CCR7+, CD27+ and CD95-. Comments on this clonotype: Its specificity is unknown.

Whole-study results and caveats: TRB CDR3 properties were used to infer TCR strength, and surface CD5 was comparable between naive subsets. Diversity in memory CD8+ cells fell much lower than the comparably high levels seen in both naive subsets.

Sequencing used naive CXCR3- CD8+ T cells from blood. Subset defined: CD45RO-CCR7+CD27+CD95- naive CD8+ T cells lacking CXCR3 (TNR3-). The TCR sequence derives from a human donor in good health. Some clones in this sample may be carry-over from other donors' samples. This rearrangement joins TRBV19 to TRBJ1-1; TCRdb designates TRBD1, a call that cannot be tested without DNA. The CDR3 sequence: CASSFRQGGTEAFF.